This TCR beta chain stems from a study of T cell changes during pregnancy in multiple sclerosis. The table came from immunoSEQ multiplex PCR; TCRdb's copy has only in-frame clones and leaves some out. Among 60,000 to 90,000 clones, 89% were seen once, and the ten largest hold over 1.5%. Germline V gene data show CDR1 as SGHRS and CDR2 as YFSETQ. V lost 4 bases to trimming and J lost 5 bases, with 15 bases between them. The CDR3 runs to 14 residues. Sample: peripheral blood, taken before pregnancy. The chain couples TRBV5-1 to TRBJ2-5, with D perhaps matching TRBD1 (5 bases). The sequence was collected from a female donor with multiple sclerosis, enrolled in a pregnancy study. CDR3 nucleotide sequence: TGCGCCAGCAGCACTGGCAGGGTAAGGGAGACCCAGTACTTC. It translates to CASSTGRVRETQYF.